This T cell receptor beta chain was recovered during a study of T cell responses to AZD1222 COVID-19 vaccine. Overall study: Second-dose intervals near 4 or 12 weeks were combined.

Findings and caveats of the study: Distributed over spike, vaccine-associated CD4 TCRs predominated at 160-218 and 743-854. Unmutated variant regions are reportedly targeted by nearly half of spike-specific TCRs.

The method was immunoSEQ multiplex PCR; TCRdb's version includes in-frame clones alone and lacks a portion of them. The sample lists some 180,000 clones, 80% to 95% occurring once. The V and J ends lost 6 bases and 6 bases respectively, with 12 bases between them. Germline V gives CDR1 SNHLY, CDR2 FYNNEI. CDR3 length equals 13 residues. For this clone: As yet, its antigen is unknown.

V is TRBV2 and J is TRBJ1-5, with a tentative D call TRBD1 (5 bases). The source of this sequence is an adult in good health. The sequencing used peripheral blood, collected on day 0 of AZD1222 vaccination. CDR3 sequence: CASSGALRQPQHF. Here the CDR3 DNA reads TGTGCCAGCAGCGGGGCTTTGCGTCAGCCCCAGCATTTT.